Below, 4 T cell receptor beta chains from the same sample are listed, as sequenced in a study of graft-versus-host responses after intestinal transplantation. No antigen has been assigned to these receptors. Using immunoSEQ multiplex PCR, the repertoire was profiled, and TCRdb retains in-frame clones only, with some absent. The data show over 120,000 clones, around 90% seen once. The material sequenced was unstimulated CD4+ T cells sorted from spleen or lymph node cells, taken before intestinal transplant. These receptors were taken from a human donor who received an intestinal transplant.

The rearrangement links TRBV27 to TRBJ1-3, with D possibly being TRBD1 (5 bases). This CDR3 has 14 amino acids. Between the trimmed V and J ends, which lost 5 bases and 4 bases, there was a span of 12 bases. Germline CDR1 MNHEY, CDR2 SMNVEV (reference sequence). CDR3 loop: CASSQAGGGNTIYF. CDR3 nucleotide sequence: TGTGCCAGCAGTCAAGCCGGGGGAGGAAACACCATATATTTT.

The chain is built from TRBV10-3 and TRBJ2-1; either TRBD1 or TRBD2 may supply D (6 bases each). CDR3 length equals 16 residues. Germline-derived CDR1 and CDR2 are ENHRY and SYGVKD. Trimming removed 3 bases from V and 7 bases from J, with 19 bases in between. CDR3 sequence (DNA): TGTGCCATCAGTGAACGGGACGGGGGCGGCTCAAATGAGCAGTTCTTC. Protein: CAISERDGGGSNEQFF.

CDR3 sequence reads: CASSLNGVIGGGSSYNEQFF. In nucleotides, the CDR3 is TGTGCCAGCAGCTTAAATGGGGTAATAGGTGGCGGGAGCTCCTACAATGAGCAGTTCTTC. The J gene is TRBJ2-1, the V gene TRBV7-3, with 7 positions matching TRBD2. The V gene end was trimmed by 1 base and the J gene end by 0 bases; junction bases not matched to a gene: 15. The CDR3 totals 20 residues. Germline V lookup: CDR1 SGHTA, CDR2 FQGTGA.

The J gene is TRBJ2-1, the V gene TRBV6-1; TRBD2 aligns across 9 bases. J lost 7 bases, V lost 2 bases, and 6 bases had no gene match. The germline V gene has CDR1 MNHNS and CDR2 SASEGT. This CDR3 contains 15 residues. The DNA for the CDR3 is TGTGCCAGCAGTGAAACCGGGACTAGCTTAAATGAGCAGTTCTTC. This codes for CASSETGTSLNEQFF.